The 17 T cell receptor beta chains in this list originate from one sample, sequenced in a study of T cells in tuberculosis. Time point in this sample: new active TB diagnosis, blood taken before or within 7 days of starting treatment. Profiled with immunoSEQ multiplex PCR; TCRdb holds only in-frame clones, not every one. This table holds about 30,000 clones, 75% to 95% found once. The starting material was PBMCs, obtained at tuberculosis diagnosis. The receptor set was obtained from an adult with tuberculosis.

The chain combines TRBV2 with TRBJ1-5; unclear D gene. Trimming pared 7 bases from V and 0 bases from J, leaving 10 bases between. This CDR3 comprises 14 residues. Germline CDR1 and CDR2: SNHLY and FYNNEI. The chain's CDR3 is CASTLDLSNQPQHF. Written as DNA, the CDR3 is TGTGCCAGCACCCTAGACCTTAGCAATCAGCCCCAGCATTTT.

This chain uses TRBV25-1 with TRBJ1-3, with D unresolved. The length of the CDR3 is 13 residues. Germline CDR1 MGHDK, CDR2 SYGVNS. The V end lost 4 bases, the J end lost 8 bases, and 12 bases lay between the germline ends. The CDR3 bases are TGTGCCAGCAGTGTAACTGGAGTAGACACCATATATTTT. It encodes CASSVTGVDTIYF.

This clone was detected once. The chain carries TRBV11-2 and TRBJ2-2, with D possibly matching TRBD1 (5 bases). Germline loops: CDR1 SGHAT, CDR2 FQNNGV. The CDR3 contains 16 residues. V was trimmed by 4 bases and J by 1 base, leaving 13 bases between them. The CDR3, as DNA: TGTGCCAGCAGCTCTTGGACATCCTTGAACACCGGGGAGCTGTTTTTT. Its protein product is CASSSWTSLNTGELFF. Based on the CDR3 plus reference TRBV11-2 and TRBJ2-2, the full variable domain is EAGVAQSPRYKIIEKRQSVAFWCNPISGHATLYWYQQILGQGPKLLIQFQNNGVVDDSQLPKDRFSAERLKGVDSTLKIQPAKLEDSAVYLCASSSWTSLNTGELFFGEGSRLTVL.

The chain recombines TRBV6-6 with TRBJ1-2; 7 bases agree with TRBD1. From germline, CDR1 is MNHNY and CDR2 SVGAGI (reference sequence). CDR3 size: 15 residues. With 3 bases clipped from V and 4 bases from J, the junction kept 8 bases outside the gene matches. As DNA, the CDR3 is TGTGCCAGCAGTTATTCCGACAGGGAGGCCTATGGCTACACCTTC. This sequence encodes CASSYSDREAYGYTF.

This clone was recorded only once. The genes are TRBV19 and TRBJ1-2, with unresolved D. The CDR3 is 13 amino acids. Germline V gene data show CDR1 as LNHDA and CDR2 as SQIVND (reference sequence). V was cut by 1 base and J by 8 bases, with 11 bases left in between. CDR3 residues: CASSIVSVGGYTF. The DNA for the CDR3 is TGTGCCAGTAGTATAGTCTCAGTCGGGGGCTACACCTTC.

The chain joins TRBV11-2 to TRBJ2-4; D is undetermined. Germline CDR1 reads SGHAT; CDR2 reads FQNNGV. V was clipped by 5 bases and J by 0 bases, with 8 bases between them. CDR3 length equals 14 residues. CDR3 DNA: TGTGCCAGCAGCCTTACACAAGCCAAAAACATTCAGTACTTC. Translating it yields CASSLTQAKNIQYF.

This chain connects TRBV27 to TRBJ1-2; possibly TRBD1 for D (5 bases). The length of the CDR3 is 15 residues. CDR1 and CDR2 from the germline V gene are MNHEY and SMNVEV (reference sequence). Trimming removed 5 bases from V and 5 bases from J, with 18 bases in between. Written as DNA, the CDR3 is TGTGCCAGCAGTCCTAAACCCCTTACAGGTTATGGCTACACCTTC. Translation gives CASSPKPLTGYGYTF.

V gene TRBV7-3 combines with J gene TRBJ2-2, with D possibly being TRBD2 (6 bases). Deletions cut 5 bases from V and 2 bases from J, with 15 bases between. The CDR3 runs to 16 residues. The V gene's germline CDR1 is SGHTA and CDR2 FQGTGA. CDR3 region: CASSQKGTLNTGELFF. In nucleotides, the CDR3 is TGTGCCAGCAGCCAAAAGGGGACTCTTAACACCGGGGAGCTGTTTTTT.

The chain carries TRBV6-1 and TRBJ2-3; D is perhaps TRBD2 (6 bases). CDR3 length: 14 amino acids. Trimming took 2 bases from V and 2 from J, leaving 8 bases between them. Looked up from germline, CDR1 is MNHNS and CDR2 is SASEGT. CDR3 DNA: TGTGCCAGCAGTGAACGGGGGTACACAGATACGCAGTATTTT. Amino acids: CASSERGYTDTQYF.

The V gene is TRBV12-5, the J gene TRBJ2-7; 7 bases map to TRBD1. V gave up 5 bases and J gave up 0 bases; unmatched junction bases: 10. Looked up from germline, CDR1 is LGHNT and CDR2 is FRNRAP. The CDR3 length is 16 residues. The CDR3 here is CASGGDRVGSSYEQYV. CDR3 coding DNA: TGTGCTAGTGGTGGTGACAGGGTTGGGTCCTCCTACGAGCAGTACGTC.

The gene calls are TRBV11-2 and TRBJ2-2; maybe TRBD2 (5 bases). Trimming left V 2 bases short and J 7 bases short, with 8 bases between. The CDR3 has 13 amino acids. Germline V gene data show CDR1 as SGHAT and CDR2 as FQNNGV. The CDR3 spells CASSLIGSGELFF. The DNA for the CDR3 is TGTGCCAGCAGCTTAATAGGGAGCGGGGAGCTGTTTTTT.

The chain recombines TRBV6-5 with TRBJ1-1, with 11 bases identical to TRBD1. The V segment lost 2 bases and the J segment 4 bases; nucleotides outside the gene matches: 6. The germline gives CDR1 MNHEY, CDR2 SVGAGI. CDR3 length: 16 amino acids. Here the CDR3 DNA reads TGTGCCAGCAGTTACCACGGGACAGGGGGTACCACTGAAGCTTTCTTT. Translated: CASSYHGTGGTTEAFF.

This chain uses TRBV29-1 with TRBJ1-2; no firm D call. V dropped 6 bases and J dropped 2 bases, with 10 bases sitting between them. Germline V lookup: CDR1 SQVTM, CDR2 ANQGSEA. The CDR3 is 12 residues long. CDR3 nucleotide sequence: TGCAGCGTGAGGGAGGGCAACTATGGCTACACCTTC. Translation: CSVREGNYGYTF.

V and J are TRBV5-6 and TRBJ2-7; a possible D gene is TRBD1 (6 bases). CDR1 and CDR2 from the germline V gene are SGHDT and YYEEEE. The germline V and J ends were trimmed by 3 bases and 3 bases, with 16 bases remaining between them. This CDR3 contains 15 residues. CDR3 in DNA: TGTGCCAGCAGCTCATCGACAGGATCCCTCTACGAGCAGTACGTC. Translated, it gives CASSSSTGSLYEQYV.

The V call is TRBV30, the J call TRBJ1-2, with 8 nucleotides matching TRBD1. The J segment lost 5 bases and the V segment lost 3 bases, leaving 11 bases of the junction unmatched. CDR3 length equals 15 residues. Germline values: CDR1 GTSNPN, CDR2 SVGIG (reference sequence). The CDR3 here is CAWRLTGTGHYGYTF. In nucleotides, the CDR3 is TGTGCCTGGAGATTAACCGGGACAGGCCATTATGGCTACACCTTC.

V is TRBV4-1 and J is TRBJ1-4; no reliable D call. The CDR3 length is 14 residues. Trimming shortened V by 4 bases and J by 2 bases, and 8 bases separated the two germline ends. From germline, CDR1 is MGHRA and CDR2 YSYEKL. The CDR3 sequence: CASSPTRTNEKLFF. DNA of the CDR3: TGCGCCAGCAGCCCCACGAGGACTAATGAAAAACTGTTTTTT.

J is TRBJ1-1 and V is TRBV6-5, with D possibly TRBD1 on 6 matching bases. With 2 bases removed from V and 3 bases from J, the gap between germline ends came to 13 bases. Germline V gene sequence: CDR1 MNHEY, CDR2 SVGAGI. This CDR3 is built from 15 residues. The CDR3 loop is CASSYRRSGDTEAFF. DNA of the CDR3: TGTGCCAGCAGTTACCGTCGGTCAGGGGACACTGAAGCTTTCTTT.